The source of this T cell receptor (beta chain) is a study of long-term antiretroviral therapy in people with HIV. This clone showed up just once. Its target is unknown. The CDR3 has 14 residues. V was cut by 1 base and J by 3 bases, with 10 bases left in between. The V gene's germline CDR1 is SGHRS and CDR2 YFSETQ. Study-wide findings and caveats: The repertoire was dominated at all time points by clones expanded before ART. It was not possible to obtain data on ART adherence, viral resistance or therapy changes.

An immunoSEQ assay, version v3.0, was performed at survey level. The table came from immunoSEQ multiplex PCR; TCRdb's copy has only in-frame clones and leaves some out. Of approximately 30,000 clones listed, about 83% were seen once; the top ten hold 6.2%. The J gene is TRBJ1-1, the V gene TRBV5-1; D might be TRBD1 (5 bases). The TCR was taken from a man between 18 and 29 years old with HIV. Material: unsorted PBMCs, obtained 0.4 years after starting antiretroviral therapy. The CDR3 region has the DNA TGCGCCAGCAGCTTGTTAGGGGTTGACACTGAAGCTTTCTTT. This codes for CASSLLGVDTEAFF.